This T cell receptor beta chain was captured in a study of T cells in Graves' hyperthyroidism and ophthalmopathy. Study-wide findings and caveats: Model predictions of ophthalmopathy came a median approximately 6 months before onset. Most thyroid-expanded clonotypes above 0.001 were also found in blood.

TCR beta CDR3 sequences were amplified from RNA transcripts. HTBI primers were the set used in a first-round RT-PCR of the TCR CDR3. TCRdb itself ran the multiplex PCR reads through MiXCR, one entry per CDR3 protein. This table has roughly 500,000 distinct CDR3 sequences, roughly 45% appearing once. This clonotype was seen ten or more times. Its antigen is unidentified. Looked up from germline, CDR1 is SGDLS and CDR2 is YYNGEE. The CDR3 runs 16 residues. V trimming: 0 bases; J trimming: 6 bases; junction bases outside the gene matches: 8. The chain recombines TRBV9 with TRBJ2-2; TRBD1 matches at 7 bases. Sequencing was done on a sample of peripheral blood or thyroid tissue (not recorded which). The TCR was taken from an adult woman with Graves' disease, either hyperthyroidism or ophthalmopathy (not recorded which). The DNA for the CDR3 is TGTGCCAGCAGCGTAGGTGGGACAGATACCGCCGGGGAGCTGTTTTTT. Its protein is CASSVGGTDTAGELFF. Filled out from reference TRBV9 and TRBJ2-2, the complete variable domain reads DSGVTQTPKHLITATGQRVTLRCSPRSGDLSVYWYQQSLDQGLQFLIQYYNGEERAKGNILERFSAQQFPDLHSELNLSSLELGDSALYFCASSVGGTDTAGELFFGEGSRLTVL.